This TCR beta chain was retrieved from a study of molecular identifiers for immune sequencing clone quantification. Study results and caveats: In naive cells, clones above 20 RNA copies held under 1% of molecules, whereas in effector cells they held over 97%. Spiked Jurkat TCR RNA equal to one cell could reportedly be picked out among some 1 million naive cells.

RNA fractions of 10%, 30% or 50% and about 19,000 to 1,100,000 sorted cells were the source of naive CD8 libraries. Sorting defined naive CD8 T cells as CD8+CD4-CCR7+CD45RA+. TCRdb recomputed calls from the PCR reads with MiXCR, one row per CDR3 protein. The profile shows about 640,000 distinct CDR3 sequences, less than 20% of them singletons. As concerns this clonotype: Its specificity is not known.

The CDR3 length is 19 residues. V gene TRBV3-2 combines with J gene TRBJ2-2; the listed D gene, TRBD2, was not tested against the DNA. TRBV3-2 is labeled a pseudogene. The sample comprised naive CD8+ T cells from blood, with Jurkat cell RNA spiked in. The subset was: FACS-sorted CD8+CD4-CCR7+CD45RA+ naive T cells. This clonotype was obtained from a human donor in good health. Some libraries in this study had Jurkat cell RNA spiked in. The CDR3 sequence is CASSQDSLDRGGETGELFF. The CDR3 DNA sequence: TGTGCCAGCAGCCAAGATAGCCTTGACCGGGGAGGGGAAACCGGGGAGCTGTTTTTT.